What follows are 23 T cell receptor beta chains derived from one specimen sequenced in a study of T-cell memory formation after mild COVID-19. MiXCR, run by TCRdb on the 5' RACE reads, gives a single entry per CDR3 protein. The data contain hundreds of thousands of distinct CDR3 sequences, more than 15% of them singletons. Sequencing was carried out using PBMCs or a T cell subset sorted from them (not recorded which). The receptors here all came from a man between 18 and 29 years old who had mild COVID-19 (a few samples of this study predate the infection). Cell type and time point are not known.

This clonotype has just a few counts. The V and J genes are TRBV7-3 and TRBJ1-1; no firm D call. Trimming removed 5 bases from V and 0 bases from J, with 10 bases in between. Germline CDR1 SGHTA, CDR2 FQGTGA. This CDR3 has 14 residues. The CDR3, as DNA: TGTGCCAGCAGCCTCTCCAGGCTGAACACTGAAGCTTTCTTT. Translating it yields CASSLSRLNTEAFF.

The rearrangement uses TRBV4-3 and TRBJ1-2, with D tentatively TRBD1 (5 bases). Trimming took 1 base from V and 5 from J, leaving 14 bases between them. The CDR3 runs to 15 residues. Per the germline V gene, CDR1 is LGHNA and CDR2 is YSLEER. Here the CDR3 DNA reads TGCGCCAGCAGCCAAGTCGACAGAGATTCATATGGCTACACCTTC. Translated, it gives CASSQVDRDSYGYTF.

This clonotype has more than one count but fewer than ten. The rearrangement joins TRBV7-3 to TRBJ1-1, with a weak D call TRBD1 (5 bases). Germline V lookup: CDR1 SGHTA, CDR2 FQGTGA. Trimming cost V 1 base and J 5 bases, with 8 bases left between them. The CDR3 runs to 13 residues. The CDR3, as DNA: TGTGCCAGCAGCTTAAATGGGGGGACTGAAGCTTTCTTT. It yields the protein CASSLNGGTEAFF.

This clonotype came up a few times. The gene calls are TRBV5-1 and TRBJ2-3; unclear D gene. Germline assignment: CDR1 SGHRS and CDR2 YFSETQ. Trimming removed 5 bases at V and 1 base at J, with 11 bases between. The CDR3 is 14 amino acids. The CDR3 sequence: CASRDPYRTDTQYF. In nucleotides, the CDR3 is TGCGCCAGCAGGGATCCTTACCGCACAGATACGCAGTATTTT.

J is TRBJ2-3 and V is TRBV12-3 or TRBV12-4; D may be TRBD2 (6 bases). V lost 8 bases, J lost 2 bases, and 17 bases lay in between. The CDR3 sequence is 15 residues long. As DNA, the CDR3 is TGTGCCAGCGGACTACAGAGCGGGCTCACAGATACGCAGTATTTT. It yields the protein CASGLQSGLTDTQYF.

This clonotype was found a few times. The chain couples TRBV18 to TRBJ1-2; D unresolved. This CDR3 has 13 amino acids. The germline gives CDR1 KGHSH, CDR2 LQKENI. V was pared by 2 bases and J by 6 bases, with 10 bases between. In DNA, the CDR3 is TGTGCCAGCTCACCAGGGGAAGGAGATGGCTACACCTTC. Its protein product is CASSPGEGDGYTF.

The rearrangement uses TRBV9 and TRBJ1-2, with unresolved D. The CDR3 has 15 amino acids. The V end lost 4 bases, the J end lost 5 bases, and 18 bases lay between the germline ends. Germline CDR1 and CDR2: SGDLS and YYNGEE. CDR3 in amino acids: CASSPTSGIPYGYTF. The CDR3 DNA reads as TGTGCCAGCAGCCCTACTTCTGGGATCCCTTATGGCTACACCTTC.

This clonotype appeared a few times. This chain links TRBV2 with TRBJ2-5, with TRBD1 identical over 8 bases. V lost 5 bases to trimming and J lost 2 bases; unmatched junction nucleotides: 13. The CDR3 is 17 residues long. CDR1 and CDR2 from the germline V gene are SNHLY and FYNNEI. The CDR3 loop is CASSLSRTGPLQETQYF. The CDR3, as DNA: TGTGCCAGCAGTTTATCCCGGACAGGGCCTTTACAAGAGACCCAGTACTTC. Using reference TRBV2 and TRBJ2-5 for the parts outside the CDR3, the full variable domain is EPEVTQTPSHQVTQMGQEVILRCVPISNHLYFYWYRQILGQKVEFLVSFYNNEISEKSEIFDDQFSVERPDGSNFTLKIRSTKLEDSAMYFCASSLSRTGPLQETQYFGPGTRLLVL.

This clonotype showed up just a few times. The rearrangement links TRBV4-1 to TRBJ2-3; D is undetermined. The CDR3 totals 11 residues. Trimming took off 1 base at V and 7 bases at J, with 3 bases between the two ends. Germline V gene sequence: CDR1 MGHRA, CDR2 YSYEKL. The CDR3 coding sequence is TGCGCCAGCAGCCAAGCCCATACGCAGTATTTT. It specifies CASSQAHTQYF.

This chain links TRBV24-1 with TRBJ2-1; D unclear. The length of the CDR3 is 11 residues. Germline V CDR1 and CDR2: KGHDR, SFDVKD. V was trimmed by 3 bases and J by 10 bases, leaving 6 bases between them. As DNA, the CDR3 is TGTGCCACCAGTGATGAAGGCGAGCAGTTCTTC. This codes for CATSDEGEQFF.

This clonotype was counted only a few times. The chain has TRBV7-9 and TRBJ2-5; 9 bases match TRBD2. The CDR3 is 16 residues long. Germline V gene data show CDR1 as SEHNR and CDR2 as FQNEAQ (reference sequence). V lost 5 bases, J lost 1 base, and 8 bases stayed unmatched. CDR3 bases: TGTGCCAGCAGCCCTCTGCTAGCGGGGCGCCAAGAGACCCAGTACTTC. Translation gives CASSPLLAGRQETQYF. The complete variable domain, with remaining parts taken from reference TRBV7-9 and TRBJ2-5, reads DTGVSQNPRHKITKRGQNVTFRCDPISEHNRLYWYRQTLGQGPEFLTYFQNEAQLEKSRLLSDRFSAERPKGSFSTLEIQRTEQGDSAMYLCASSPLLAGRQETQYFGPGTRLLVL.

This clonotype has more than one count but fewer than ten. The V gene is TRBV24-1, the J gene TRBJ1-1; a possible D gene is TRBD1 (6 bases). This CDR3 spans 13 amino acids. V was clipped by 7 bases and J by 5 bases, with 13 bases between them. CDR1 is KGHDR, CDR2 SFDVKD, per germline. CDR3: CATRDRTGTEAFF. CDR3 nucleotide sequence: TGTGCCACCAGGGACAGAACCGGGACTGAAGCTTTCTTT.

This clonotype showed up just a few times. The chain combines TRBV7-3 with TRBJ2-1; D is uncertain. Between the trimmed V and J ends, which lost 5 bases and 8 bases, there was a span of 16 bases. The germline V gene encodes CDR1 SGHTA and CDR2 FQGTGA. The CDR3 spans 14 residues. The CDR3 DNA reads TGTGCCAGCAGCCGATATCTAAAGCCCTATGAGCAGTTCTTC. Its translation: CASSRYLKPYEQFF. The full variable domain, with the rest looked up from reference TRBV7-3 and TRBJ2-1, is GAGVSQTPSNKVTEKGKYVELRCDPISGHTALYWYRQSLGQGPEFLIYFQGTGAADDSGLPNDRFFAVRPEGSVSTLKIQRTERGDSAVYLCASSRYLKPYEQFFGPGTRLTVL.

CDR3 sequence reads: CASSFGSGGWNEQFF. Written as DNA, the CDR3 is TGTGCCAGCAGTTTCGGGAGCGGGGGGTGGAATGAGCAGTTCTTC. The gene calls are TRBV6-6 and TRBJ2-1; the match to TRBD2 covers 9 bases. The CDR3 is 15 amino acids. Germline-derived CDR1 and CDR2 are MNHNY and SVGAGI (reference sequence). After removal of 4 bases from V and 7 bases from J, the junction contained 8 bases not matched to a gene.

The table lists this clonotype with a few counts. The CDR3 DNA reads as TGCGCCAGCAGCCAGTTGTATGCGGACACTGAAGCTTTCTTT. This encodes CASSQLYADTEAFF. V usage is TRBV4-3 and J usage is TRBJ1-1; no clear D gene. The CDR3 extends over 14 amino acids. Per the germline V gene, CDR1 is LGHNA and CDR2 is YSLEER. Trimming removed 3 bases from V and 3 bases from J, with 11 bases in between.

This clonotype showed up many times. The chain is built from TRBV11-2 and TRBJ2-1; TRBD1 matches at 8 bases. V lost 3 bases and J lost 0; bases outside the gene matches: 4. The CDR3 runs to 16 residues. The germline CDR1 and CDR2 sequences are SGHAT and FQNNGV. CDR3 residues: CASSFLGQGSYNEQFF. The DNA of the CDR3 is TGTGCCAGCAGCTTCCTTGGACAGGGCTCCTACAATGAGCAGTTCTTC.

The rearrangement joins TRBV6-5 to TRBJ2-5; the D gene is possibly TRBD1 (6 bases). The CDR3 is 14 amino acids. V lost 2 bases to trimming and J lost 3 bases, with 10 bases between them. Germline V gene sequence: CDR1 MNHEY, CDR2 SVGAGI. The CDR3 reads CASSYTAGEETQYF. CDR3 DNA sequence: TGTGCCAGCAGTTACACGGCAGGGGAAGAGACCCAGTACTTC.

The chain links TRBV29-1 to TRBJ2-3, with D maybe TRBD1 (6 bases). This CDR3 has 14 residues. Germline lookup yields CDR1 SQVTM and CDR2 ANQGSEA. V shed 6 bases and J shed 4 bases, with 17 bases lying between them. The CDR3 DNA is TGCAGCGTCTTGGACAGTCGTTCTTCAGATACGCAGTATTTT. It specifies CSVLDSRSSDTQYF.

The chain uses TRBV6-2 or TRBV6-3 and TRBJ1-5; D not resolved. Germline V gene sequence: CDR1 MNHEY, CDR2 SVGEGT. V lost 8 bases, J lost 6 bases, and 8 bases lay in between. The CDR3 runs 11 residues. The CDR3 is CASGDGQPQHF. In nucleotides, the CDR3 is TGTGCCAGCGGAGACGGTCAGCCCCAGCATTTT.

This clonotype was counted ten times or more. This chain uses TRBV7-8 with TRBJ2-5, with unresolved D. The CDR3 totals 14 residues. V gave up 0 bases and J gave up 0 bases, with 5 bases separating them. CDR1 and CDR2 (germline): SGHVS, FQNEAQ. In DNA, the CDR3 is TGTGCCAGCAGCTTAGCTTGGCACCAAGAGACCCAGTACTTC. Its protein is CASSLAWHQETQYF. Together with reference TRBV7-8 and TRBJ2-5, the CDR3 gives the full variable domain: GAGVSQSPRYKVAKRGQDVALRCDPISGHVSLFWYQQALGQGPEFLTYFQNEAQLDKSGLPSDRFFAERPEGSVSTLKIQRTQQEDSAVYLCASSLAWHQETQYFGPGTRLLVL.

V gene TRBV9 combines with J gene TRBJ1-2; the D is unclear. This CDR3 has 13 residues. Trimming removed 0 bases from V and 3 bases from J, with 6 bases in between. In germline, CDR1 is SGDLS, CDR2 YYNGEE. CDR3 sequence reads: CASSVGSYYGYTF. The CDR3 DNA is TGTGCCAGCAGCGTAGGATCCTACTATGGCTACACCTTC.

This clonotype appeared many times. The chain is built from TRBV18 and TRBJ1-1, with D possibly matching TRBD1 (6 bases). This CDR3 has 13 residues. The V end lost 7 bases, the J end lost 4 bases, and 13 bases lay between the germline ends. The germline V gene has CDR1 KGHSH and CDR2 LQKENI. The CDR3 spells CASYRDIGTEAFF. CDR3 coding DNA: TGTGCCAGCTACCGGGACATCGGCACTGAAGCTTTCTTT.

This clonotype was observed a handful of times. The rearrangement links TRBV29-1 to TRBJ2-1; 12 bases are shared with TRBD1. The CDR3 runs 20 residues. The trim removed 3 bases at V and 0 bases at J, leaving 15 bases unmatched. Germline CDR1 reads SQVTM; CDR2 reads ANQGSEA. The CDR3 spells CSVEGTGGWSSAFSYNEQFF. DNA of the CDR3: TGCAGCGTTGAGGGGACAGGGGGCTGGTCGTCCGCTTTCTCCTACAATGAGCAGTTCTTC.